The clone carrying this TCR beta chain was counted only a few times. There are 14 residues in the CDR3. Trimming took off 0 bases at V and 9 bases at J, with 13 bases between the two ends. Germline V CDR1 and CDR2: MGHRA, YSYEKL. These data come from a study of T cell repertoires in cytomegalovirus infection. Using its own MiXCR run on the reads, TCRdb lists one record per CDR3 protein. Here the sample spans around 70,000 distinct CDR3 sequences, 3% to 4.5% being singletons. The sequencing input was PBMCs. The TCR sequence derives from a human donor in good health (CMV status not recorded). Some clones in this sample may be carry-over from other donors' samples. V gene TRBV4-1 combines with J gene TRBJ2-3; D is perhaps TRBD2 (5 bases). The DNA of the CDR3 is TGCGCCAGCAGCCAAGATGGTTCGGGGAGAACGCAGTATTTT. Its protein is CASSQDGSGRTQYF.